Following are 23 T cell receptor beta chains from one sample sequenced in a study of cytomegalovirus exposure and HLA in healthy donors. Profiled with immunoSEQ multiplex PCR; TCRdb holds only in-frame clones, not every one. Found here are roughly 330,000 clones, roughly 87% of them singletons; the top ten hold roughly 1.1%. The source material was PBMCs. Receptors originate from a young woman in good health and CMV-seropositive.

This clone was detected only once. For the CDR3, the DNA is TGTGCCAGCAGTGAAGCCCCGACTAGTAAATATGAGCAGTTCTTC. Protein: CASSEAPTSKYEQFF. The chain joins TRBV6-1 to TRBJ2-1; possibly TRBD2 for D (6 bases). V was trimmed by 0 bases and J by 8 bases, leaving 14 bases between them. The CDR3 runs 15 residues. The germline gives CDR1 MNHNS, CDR2 SASEGT.

J is TRBJ1-4 and V is TRBV2, with D unresolved. Germline V lookup: CDR1 SNHLY, CDR2 FYNNEI. There are 16 residues in the CDR3. V lost 7 bases and J 0 bases, leaving 15 bases between the germline ends. The CDR3 DNA follows: TGTGCCAGCACGGGTAGGCTTAGAACAACTAATGAAAAACTGTTTTTT. This translates into CASTGRLRTTNEKLFF.

This chain connects TRBV29-1 to TRBJ2-1; a weak D match, TRBD1 (6 bases). The CDR3 is 13 amino acids. Trimming took 4 bases from V and 4 from J, leaving 11 bases between them. CDR1 SQVTM and CDR2 ANQGSEA come from the germline V gene. In nucleotides, the CDR3 is TGCAGCGTTGCAGGGGTGTTATACAATGAGCAGTTCTTC. This gives the protein CSVAGVLYNEQFF.

The J gene is TRBJ2-4, the V gene TRBV7-2; D not resolved. Between the trimmed V and J ends, which lost 1 base and 8 bases, there was a span of 15 bases. The CDR3 covers 15 residues. Germline lookup yields CDR1 SGHTA and CDR2 FQGNSA. CDR3 sequence (DNA): TGTGCCAGCAGCTTAGGATCGAGTCTTAGGGACATTCAGTACTTC. The encoded protein is CASSLGSSLRDIQYF.

The chain joins TRBV30 to TRBJ2-1, with 9 bases identical to TRBD2. V lost 1 base to trimming and J lost 0 bases; unmatched junction nucleotides: 1. CDR3 size: 15 residues. Germline V lookup: CDR1 GTSNPN, CDR2 SVGIG (reference sequence). The DNA of the CDR3 is TGTGCCTGGAGTGGTAGCGGGAGCTCCTACAATGAGCAGTTCTTC. Translating it yields CAWSGSGSSYNEQFF.

V usage is TRBV19 and J usage is TRBJ1-1; perhaps TRBD1 as D (5 bases). Germline V gene lookup returns CDR1 LNHDA and CDR2 SQIVND (reference sequence). There are 14 residues in the CDR3. Trimming removed 6 bases from V and 6 bases from J, with 17 bases in between. The CDR3 region is CASRPRGGFAEAFF. The CDR3 bases are TGTGCCAGTAGGCCCCGGGGGGGTTTCGCTGAAGCTTTCTTT.

The chain uses TRBV7-8 and TRBJ2-7; 12 bases fit TRBD2. Trimming cost V 5 bases and J 3 bases; bases outside gene matches: 2. Per the germline V gene, CDR1 is SGHVS and CDR2 is FQNEAQ. This CDR3 has 14 amino acids. CDR3 amino acids: CASSAGLAGYEQYF. The CDR3 bases are TGTGCCAGCAGCGCGGGACTAGCGGGCTACGAGCAGTACTTC.

V gene TRBV19 combines with J gene TRBJ1-1; D remains ambiguous. The ends were cut back, 3 bases at V and 8 bases at J, with 13 bases in the middle. There are 13 residues in the CDR3. Per the germline V gene, CDR1 is LNHDA and CDR2 is SQIVND (reference sequence). CDR3 sequence (DNA): TGTGCCAGTAGTATTCGGCAGGACCACGAAGCTTTCTTT. Protein: CASSIRQDHEAFF.

The gene calls are TRBV14 and TRBJ2-1; 12 nucleotides align to TRBD2. CDR1 and CDR2 (germline): SGHDN, FVKESK. The CDR3 length is 17 residues. V dropped 2 bases and J dropped 9; count of bases not matched to a gene: 11. The chain's CDR3 is CASSQRPVASGRGEQFF. The DNA of the CDR3 is TGTGCCAGCAGCCAAAGGCCCGTGGCTAGCGGGAGGGGTGAGCAGTTCTTC.

The V gene is TRBV7-2, the J gene TRBJ2-5, with D possibly matching TRBD1 (5 bases). The germline V gene encodes CDR1 SGHTA and CDR2 FQGNSA. The CDR3 consists of 13 residues. V dropped 1 base and J dropped 8 bases, with 11 bases sitting between them. The DNA of the CDR3 is TGTGCCAGCAGCTTAGACAGGCCTGGCACCCAGTACTTC. Translation: CASSLDRPGTQYF.

The chain employs TRBV6-6 and TRBJ2-3; D is unclear. Germline values: CDR1 MNHNY, CDR2 SVGAGI (reference sequence). V lost 8 bases, J lost 5 bases, and 8 bases lay in between. This CDR3 contains 11 residues. The CDR3 here is CASQVRDTQYF. CDR3 DNA sequence: TGTGCCAGCCAGGTGCGAGATACGCAGTATTTT.

The chain carries TRBV28 and TRBJ1-5; 11 bases align to TRBD1. Per the germline V gene, CDR1 is MDHEN and CDR2 is SYDVKM. CDR3 length: 13 residues. Trimming removed 10 bases from V and 6 bases from J; junction bases left unmatched: 5. CDR3 protein: CATGTGGSQPQHF. Here the CDR3 DNA reads TGTGCCACCGGGACAGGGGGGAGTCAGCCCCAGCATTTT.

The chain recombines TRBV29-1 with TRBJ1-2, with no clear D. The V and J ends lost 3 bases and 5 bases respectively, with 16 bases between them. CDR3 length: 14 residues. Germline V CDR1 and CDR2: SQVTM, ANQGSEA. The CDR3 sequence: CSVEGGGFEYGYTF. Here the CDR3 DNA reads TGCAGCGTTGAGGGTGGAGGGTTTGAGTATGGCTACACCTTC.

This clone was counted a few times. V is TRBV13 and J is TRBJ1-2; D ambiguous. V lost 6 bases, J lost 6 bases, and 17 bases lay in between. Germline CDR1 is PRHDT and CDR2 is FYEKMQ (reference sequence). The CDR3 runs to 14 residues. The CDR3 protein is CASSNGRIVNGYTF. CDR3 DNA: TGTGCCAGCAGTAACGGGAGGATCGTGAATGGCTACACCTTC.

The chain uses TRBV5-5 and TRBJ1-5, with D possibly being TRBD1 (5 bases). The CDR3 sequence is 15 residues long. V was trimmed by 0 bases and J by 5 bases, leaving 12 bases between them. The germline V gene has CDR1 SGHKS and CDR2 YYEKEE (reference sequence). CDR3 coding DNA: TGTGCCAGCAGCTTGGCGGGACGGGTTGATCAGCCCCAGCATTTT. It specifies CASSLAGRVDQPQHF.

This clone is a singleton in its sample. The V and J genes are TRBV19 and TRBJ2-2; D is uncertain. V was clipped by 8 bases and J by 4 bases, with 8 bases between them. This CDR3 is 12 amino acids long. Germline V gene data show CDR1 as LNHDA and CDR2 as SQIVND (reference sequence). As DNA, the CDR3 is TGTGCCAGTGTTAAGACCACCGGGGAGCTGTTTTTT. It encodes CASVKTTGELFF.

This clone was seen more than once but under ten times. The chain joins TRBV25-1 to TRBJ1-4; no definite D call. The CDR3 runs 14 residues. Germline-derived CDR1 and CDR2 are MGHDK and SYGVNS. V was clipped by 2 bases and J by 5 bases, with 9 bases between them. CDR3 sequence reads: CASSEPRANEKLFF. CDR3 bases: TGTGCCAGCAGTGAACCCCGGGCCAATGAAAAACTGTTTTTT.

The chain links TRBV2 to TRBJ2-5, with TRBD2 matching over 10 bases. V shed 6 bases and J 4 bases; nucleotides not matched to a gene: 5. This CDR3 is built from 14 residues. CDR1 is SNHLY, CDR2 FYNNEI, per germline. The CDR3 DNA follows: TGTGCCAGCAGGTCTAGCGGGGGAGGAGAGACCCAGTACTTC. The encoded protein is CASRSSGGGETQYF.

This clone was picked up one time. The chain employs TRBV28 and TRBJ1-6, with a possible D match to TRBD1 (6 bases). The V end was cut by 8 bases, the J end by 7 bases, with 15 bases between. The CDR3 contains 14 residues. Germline-derived CDR1 and CDR2 are MDHEN and SYDVKM. The CDR3 DNA reads as TGTGCCAGCGCAGAACAGGGCTCCAATTCACCCCTCCACTTT. Protein: CASAEQGSNSPLHF. The variable domain in full, completed from reference TRBV28 and TRBJ1-6, reads DVKVTQSSRYLVKRTGEKVFLECVQDMDHENMFWYRQDPGLGLRLIYFSYDVKMKEKGDIPEGYSVSREKKERFSLILESASTNQTSMYLCASAEQGSNSPLHFGNGTRLTVT.

J is TRBJ1-1 and V is TRBV9; a weak D match, TRBD1 (5 bases). Germline V CDR1 and CDR2: SGDLS, YYNGEE. Between the trimmed V and J ends, which lost 4 bases and 2 bases, there was a span of 15 bases. The CDR3 runs 15 residues. The CDR3 protein is CASSLEVGGNTEAFF. The CDR3 nucleotides are TGTGCCAGCAGCCTCGAGGTGGGGGGAAACACTGAAGCTTTCTTT.

This clone was picked up a small number of times. The chain has TRBV25-1 and TRBJ1-5; D remains ambiguous. This CDR3 region has 13 residues. Germline-derived CDR1 and CDR2 are MGHDK and SYGVNS. V lost 5 bases and J lost 6, with 11 bases in between. The CDR3, as DNA: TGTGCCAGCAGTAAAGGGAAGCTTCAGCCCCAGCATTTT. Its protein product is CASSKGKLQPQHF.

Here the CDR3 DNA reads TGTGCCACCAGCCGCCCCCAGGGTCGGGATAATGAGCAGTTCTTC. Amino acid sequence: CATSRPQGRDNEQFF. V is TRBV15 and J is TRBJ2-1; tentatively, D is TRBD1 or TRBD2 (5 bases each). The V end was cut by 5 bases, the J end by 7 bases, with 18 bases between. The length of the CDR3 is 15 residues. From germline, CDR1 is LNHNV and CDR2 YYDKDF (reference sequence).

This clone showed up just once. The chain is built from TRBV5-7 and TRBJ2-7; 10 bases match TRBD2. TRBV5-7 is placed among ORFs of uncertain function. Losses at the gene ends were 4 bases for V and 0 bases for J; bases not matched to a gene: 7. The CDR3 loop spans 16 amino acids. In DNA, the CDR3 is TGTGCCAGCAGCGTTACTAGCGGGGAAAGCTCCTACGAGCAGTACTTC. Residues: CASSVTSGESSYEQYF.